In its sample, the clone carrying this T cell receptor (beta chain) was seen a few times. What it binds is not known. The authors drew around 11 milliliters of peripheral blood from each donor. This CDR3 has 17 residues. The V gene's germline CDR1 is DFQATT and CDR2 SNEGSKA (reference sequence). V lost 0 bases to trimming and J lost 4 bases, with 18 bases between them. This sample is drawn from a study of blood T cells in healthy people across ages. A second PCR, run for 7 to 11 cycles, used a sample-barcoded 5' primer plus a J-beta primer mix. Via MiXCR, TCRdb re-called the 5' RACE reads, giving one row per CDR3 protein. The repertoire holds almost 1 million distinct CDR3 sequences, about 51% seen once, with around 21% in the top ten. Study-level points and caveats: Age showed a roughly linear inverse relationship with TCR beta diversity per million T cells.

Sequencing was performed on blood. This receptor was taken from a woman between 55 and 75 years old in good health. The V and J genes are TRBV20-1 and TRBJ1-4; D may be TRBD1 (5 bases). CDR3 residues: CSARDGAQGDVNEKLFF. The CDR3 nucleotides are TGCAGTGCTAGAGATGGGGCGCAGGGAGATGTTAATGAAAAACTGTTTTTT.